The clone carrying this TCR beta chain was counted ten times or more. This sample was included in a study of human T cells and chemical hapten exposure. TCRdb passed the RACE reads through MiXCR, listing each CDR3 protein once. The table records around 250,000 distinct CDR3 sequences, approximately 8.4% of them present only once. This sample's time point: pre-sensitization, week 0. Treatment meaning: therapeutic diphenylcyclopropenone sensitization with weekly scalp DPC. The receptor was derived from a woman in her 40s with alopecia areata. Some clones in this sample may be carry-over from other donors' samples. The sequencing here drew on whole blood, taken in connection with sensitization to the hapten diphenylcyclopropenone (DPC).

The CDR3 region is CASSFLAGGDNEQFF. The CDR3 nucleotides read TGTGCCAGCAGTTTCCTAGCGGGAGGTGACAATGAGCAGTTCTTC. V gene TRBV27 combines with J gene TRBJ2-1, with 11 nucleotides matching TRBD2. In germline, CDR1 is MNHEY, CDR2 SMNVEV (reference sequence). V shed 3 bases and J 5 bases; nucleotides not matched to a gene: 3. The CDR3 loop spans 15 amino acids.